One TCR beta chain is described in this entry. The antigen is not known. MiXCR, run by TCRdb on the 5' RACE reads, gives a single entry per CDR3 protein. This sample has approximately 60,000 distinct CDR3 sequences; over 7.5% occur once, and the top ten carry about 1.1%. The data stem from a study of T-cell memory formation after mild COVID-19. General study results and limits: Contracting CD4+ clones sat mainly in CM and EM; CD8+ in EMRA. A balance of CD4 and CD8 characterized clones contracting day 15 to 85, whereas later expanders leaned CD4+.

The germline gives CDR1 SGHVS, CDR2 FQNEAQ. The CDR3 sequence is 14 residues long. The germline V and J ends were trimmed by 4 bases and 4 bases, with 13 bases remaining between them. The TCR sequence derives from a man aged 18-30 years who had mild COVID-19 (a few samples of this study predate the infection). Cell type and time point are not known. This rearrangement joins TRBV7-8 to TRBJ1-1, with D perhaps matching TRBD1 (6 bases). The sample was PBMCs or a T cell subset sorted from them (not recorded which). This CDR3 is CASSWTQGSTEAFF. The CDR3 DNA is TGTGCCAGCAGCTGGACGCAGGGGAGCACTGAAGCTTTCTTT.